The 3 T cell receptor beta chains presented below share a single source sample, sequenced in a study of cytomegalovirus exposure and HLA in healthy donors (dated by TCRdb to about 2017). The library was built by means of the immunoSEQ multiplex PCR assay. A mixture of 60 forward primers for TCR Vbeta segments and 13 reverse primers for TCR Jbeta segments was used in the multiplex PCR. Entries here come from immuneACCESS through TCRdb and include only in-frame sequences with V and J called. Some clones fail to appear in such tables; in the studies checked, an unresolved V gene covers under half of the shortfall, and the cause of the remainder is unknown. This sample gives fewer than 200,000 clones in total; 73% of them show up just once. The ten most abundant clones make up approximately 5.1% of the sample. The sequencing sample was made of PBMCs. These receptors all stem from a woman between 18 and 29 years old in good health and CMV-seropositive.

Note on this clone: At one of its ends the junction is not consistent with the germline gene, which may arise from a read error. This rearrangement joins TRBV11-2 to TRBJ2-7; weak D call: TRBD1 (5 bases). This CDR3 is 14 amino acids long. CDR1 and CDR2 from the germline V gene are SGHAT and FQNNGV. CDR3 protein: CASTLQDTSYEQYF. The CDR3 DNA is TGTGCCAGCACCTTACAGGACACCTCCTACGAGCAGTACTTC.

The rearrangement joins TRBV7-6 to TRBJ1-6; 9 bases match TRBD1. Per the germline V gene, CDR1 is SGHVS and CDR2 is FNYEAQ. The CDR3 is 15 residues long. V lost 8 bases, J lost 0 bases, and 2 bases stayed unmatched. The CDR3 region has the DNA TGTGCCAGCGGGACAGGGAGCTCCTATAATTCACCCCTCCACTTT. Residues: CASGTGSSYNSPLHF.

This sequence joins TRBV6-4 and TRBJ2-2; 8 nucleotides line up with TRBD2. This CDR3 spans 13 amino acids. The junction had 0 bases not matched to a gene; V was cut back by 6 bases and J by 3 bases. The germline gives CDR1 MRHNA, CDR2 SNTAGT. The CDR3 sequence is CASSGGDTGELFF. The DNA of the CDR3 is TGTGCCAGCAGCGGGGGGGACACCGGGGAGCTGTTTTTT.